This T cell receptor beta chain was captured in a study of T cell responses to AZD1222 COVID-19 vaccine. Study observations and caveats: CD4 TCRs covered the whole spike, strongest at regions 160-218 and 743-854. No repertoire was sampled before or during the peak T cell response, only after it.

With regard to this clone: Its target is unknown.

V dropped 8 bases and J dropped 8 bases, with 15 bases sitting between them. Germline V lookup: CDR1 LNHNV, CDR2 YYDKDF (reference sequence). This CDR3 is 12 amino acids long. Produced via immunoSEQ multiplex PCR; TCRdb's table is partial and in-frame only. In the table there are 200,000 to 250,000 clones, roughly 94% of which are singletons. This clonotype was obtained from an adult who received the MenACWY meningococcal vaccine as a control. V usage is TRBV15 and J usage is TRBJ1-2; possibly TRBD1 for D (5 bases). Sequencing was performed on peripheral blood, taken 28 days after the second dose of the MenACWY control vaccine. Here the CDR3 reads CATGQGRNGYTF. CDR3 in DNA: TGTGCCACCGGACAAGGGAGGAACGGCTACACCTTC.